Following are 17 T cell receptor beta chains from one sample sequenced in a study of blood T cell repertoires in COVID-19. Clones were sequenced by immunoSEQ multiplex PCR, and TCRdb holds only the in-frame ones, with some missing. Of fewer than 250,000 clones listed, roughly 89% are singletons. Sequencing input: peripheral blood. All receptors come from a man in his 60s who had recovered from COVID-19.

This chain uses TRBV7-9 with TRBJ1-1; possible D gene TRBD1, 5 bases. This CDR3 has 14 amino acids. V was trimmed by 4 bases and J by 3 bases, leaving 12 bases between them. Germline-derived CDR1 and CDR2 are SEHNR and FQNEAQ (reference sequence). CDR3 sequence: CASSSTAGDTEAFF. CDR3 nucleotides: TGTGCCAGCAGCTCGACAGCGGGAGACACTGAAGCTTTCTTT.

The rearrangement joins TRBV4-1 to TRBJ2-6, with a weak D call TRBD2 (6 bases). CDR3 size: 16 residues. V was clipped by 0 bases and J by 4 bases, with 10 bases between them. Germline loops: CDR1 MGHRA, CDR2 YSYEKL. CDR3 DNA sequence: TGCGCCAGCAGCCAAGATTGGGAGGCGGGGGCCAACGTCCTGACTTTC. Translating gives CASSQDWEAGANVLTF.

This clone appeared once. The chain combines TRBV6-5 with TRBJ1-1; the match to TRBD1 covers 10 bases. The ends lost 0 bases at V and 6 bases at J; junction bases unmatched: 7. Germline V gene lookup returns CDR1 MNHEY and CDR2 SVGAGI. The CDR3 loop spans 16 amino acids. The DNA of the CDR3 is TGTGCCAGCAGTTACTCGGGACAGGGGAAGGGGGCTGAAGCTTTCTTT. Its protein product is CASSYSGQGKGAEAFF.

The rearrangement uses TRBV30 and TRBJ1-1; the match to TRBD1 covers 9 bases. The CDR3 spans 14 residues. The germline gives CDR1 GTSNPN, CDR2 SVGIG (reference sequence). The V segment lost 6 bases and the J segment 1 base; nucleotides outside the gene matches: 6. The CDR3 nucleotides read TGTGCCTGCGGGACAGGGAGTGGGAACACTGAAGCTTTCTTT. Its translation: CACGTGSGNTEAFF.

This chain links TRBV7-2 with TRBJ2-7; maybe TRBD1 (5 bases). The germline V and J ends were trimmed by 7 bases and 2 bases, with 18 bases remaining between them. This CDR3 has 15 residues. Germline-derived CDR1 and CDR2 are SGHTA and FQGNSA. The CDR3: CASTISREKAYEQYF. In nucleotides, the CDR3 is TGTGCCAGCACGATTTCCAGGGAAAAAGCCTACGAGCAGTACTTC.

J is TRBJ2-2 and V is TRBV3-1 (or the pseudogene TRBV3-2), with D tentatively TRBD1 (7 bases). The germline V gene encodes CDR1 LGHDT and CDR2 YNNKEL (reference sequence). The CDR3 loop spans 15 amino acids. V was cut by 3 bases and J by 7 bases, with 15 bases left in between. The CDR3 sequence is CASSQTGRLGGELFF. CDR3 DNA sequence: TGTGCCAGCAGCCAGACAGGGAGGCTAGGCGGGGAGCTGTTTTTT.

The V call is TRBV5-4, the J call TRBJ2-3; 9 nucleotides agree with TRBD2. This CDR3 contains 15 residues. V shed 2 bases and J 2 bases; nucleotides not matched to a gene: 3. Germline V gene data show CDR1 as SGHNT and CDR2 as YYREEE (reference sequence). CDR3 coding DNA: TGTGCCAGCAGCTTACGACTAGCGGTCACAGATACGCAGTATTTT. It specifies CASSLRLAVTDTQYF.

This chain links TRBV29-1 with TRBJ2-7, with D tentatively TRBD2 (6 bases). The V and J ends lost 4 bases and 0 bases respectively, with 19 bases between them. The V gene's germline CDR1 is SQVTM and CDR2 ANQGSEA. This CDR3 has 16 residues. The CDR3 sequence: CSVGIPLGLSSYEQYF. CDR3 DNA sequence: TGCAGCGTTGGGATACCCCTGGGACTTTCCTCCTACGAGCAGTACTTC.

The rearrangement joins TRBV27 to TRBJ2-7; TRBD2 matches 8 bases. The junction had 3 bases not matched to a gene; V was cut back by 6 bases and J by 2 bases. This CDR3 spans 13 amino acids. Germline V CDR1 and CDR2: MNHEY, SMNVEV (reference sequence). The CDR3 loop is CASSRGGPYEQYF. The CDR3, as DNA: TGTGCCAGCAGCCGCGGGGGGCCCTACGAGCAGTACTTC.

V is TRBV2 and J is TRBJ2-4, with 8 positions matching TRBD2. After removal of 2 bases from V and 7 bases from J, the junction contained 7 bases not matched to a gene. The CDR3 is 15 residues long. Germline V gives CDR1 SNHLY, CDR2 FYNNEI. CDR3 nucleotides: TGTGCCAGCAGTGAAACTAGCGGCCGGGGGAACATTCAGTACTTC. Its protein is CASSETSGRGNIQYF.

This chain links TRBV27 with TRBJ1-4; 10 nucleotides agree with TRBD1. Germline V gene lookup returns CDR1 MNHEY and CDR2 SMNVEV (reference sequence). Losses at the gene ends were 4 bases for V and 7 bases for J; bases not matched to a gene: 6. CDR3 length: 15 residues. CDR3: CASSSSGTGVEKLFF. The CDR3 DNA reads as TGTGCCAGCAGTTCCTCCGGGACAGGGGTTGAAAAACTGTTTTTT.

J is TRBJ2-2 and V is TRBV28; D is ambiguous. The CDR3 totals 14 residues. Looked up from germline, CDR1 is MDHEN and CDR2 is SYDVKM. V was shortened by 3 bases and J by 0 bases, with 5 bases between the two germline ends. The CDR3 nucleotides are TGTGCCAGCAGTTTTCTTCCGAACACCGGGGAGCTGTTTTTT. Protein product: CASSFLPNTGELFF.

This chain links TRBV19 with TRBJ1-5; 9 bases line up with TRBD1. Unmatched junction bases numbered 11, after V lost 6 bases and J lost 5 bases. The length of the CDR3 is 16 residues. Germline-derived CDR1 and CDR2 are LNHDA and SQIVND (reference sequence). The CDR3 reads CASSQPTDRGYQPQHF. The CDR3 DNA reads as TGTGCCAGTAGCCAACCGACGGACAGGGGATATCAGCCCCAGCATTTT.

The CDR3 reads CASSKGDGDTEAFF. The CDR3 coding sequence is TGCGCCAGCAGCAAGGGAGATGGCGACACTGAAGCTTTCTTT. The V call is TRBV5-1, the J call TRBJ1-1; D remains ambiguous. Germline V lookup: CDR1 SGHRS, CDR2 YFSETQ. V gave up 4 bases and J gave up 3 bases, with 13 bases separating them. CDR3 size: 14 residues.

The chain employs TRBV12-5 and TRBJ1-5, with 8 bases aligning to TRBD1. V shed 6 bases and J 6 bases; nucleotides not matched to a gene: 10. CDR1 LGHNT and CDR2 FRNRAP come from the germline V gene. CDR3 size: 15 residues. CDR3 nucleotide sequence: TGTGCTAGTGGCCCAGACAGGGGATGGGGTCAGCCCCAGCATTTT. Encoded protein: CASGPDRGWGQPQHF.

This clone was detected once. V gene TRBV24-1 combines with J gene TRBJ2-1, with 9 bases lining up with TRBD1. Germline CDR1 is KGHDR and CDR2 is SFDVKD. The ends lost 2 bases at V and 8 bases at J; junction bases unmatched: 9. The CDR3 has 16 amino acids. The CDR3 DNA is TGTGCCACCAGTGATTCCGGGACAGGGACCATCGATGAGCAGTTCTTC. As protein: CATSDSGTGTIDEQFF.

In its sample, this clone was seen a few times. The rearrangement joins TRBV6-1 to TRBJ1-5; no firm D call. With 3 bases removed from V and 4 bases from J, the gap between germline ends came to 4 bases. The germline CDR1 and CDR2 sequences are MNHNS and SASEGT. CDR3 size: 12 residues. CDR3 nucleotide sequence: TGTGCCAGCAGTGACAGGAATCAGCCCCAGCATTTT. Encoded protein: CASSDRNQPQHF.